This TCR beta chain was observed in a study of blood T cell repertoires in COVID-19. Background on the study: Material from acute and convalescent COVID-19 was sourced from the United States, Italy and Spain. Nucleic acid was either cDNA or gDNA, and it came from T cells, B-cell-depleted T cells, or PBMCs.

Profiled with immunoSEQ multiplex PCR; TCRdb holds only in-frame clones, not every one. The sample contains under 300,000 clones, about 93% of which appear only once. Participant age was roughly 18 to 90 years, and participants resided in roughly 24 US areas. Participants' reported clinical history set cohort assignment. The CDR3 spans 15 residues. In germline, CDR1 is MNHEY, CDR2 SVGAGI. Trimming pared 6 bases from V and 0 bases from J, leaving 12 bases between. The TCR originated in a woman aged 18-29 years who had recovered from COVID-19. This rearrangement joins TRBV6-5 to TRBJ1-3, with D possibly matching TRBD1 (6 bases). Sequencing was done on a sample of PBMCs or T cells enriched from blood (not recorded which). The CDR3 here is CASSRDRNSGNTIYF. CDR3 sequence (DNA): TGTGCCAGCAGCCGCGACAGGAACTCTGGAAACACCATATATTTT.